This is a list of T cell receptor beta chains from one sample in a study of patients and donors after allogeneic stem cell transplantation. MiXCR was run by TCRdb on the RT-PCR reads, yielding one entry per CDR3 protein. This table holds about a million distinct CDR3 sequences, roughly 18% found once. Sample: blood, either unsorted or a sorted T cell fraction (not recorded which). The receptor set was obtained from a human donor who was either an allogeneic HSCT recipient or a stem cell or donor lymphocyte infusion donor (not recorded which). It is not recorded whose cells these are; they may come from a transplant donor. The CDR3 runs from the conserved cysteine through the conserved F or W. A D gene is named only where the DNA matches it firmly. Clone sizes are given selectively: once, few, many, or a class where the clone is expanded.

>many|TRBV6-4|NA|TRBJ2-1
CASRRVYNEQFF
TGTGCCAGCAGGCGGGTTTACAATGAGCAGTTCTTC
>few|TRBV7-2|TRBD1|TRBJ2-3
CASSLGTGLTDTQYF
TGTGCCAGCAGCTTAGGGACAGGGTTGACAGATACGCAGTATTTT
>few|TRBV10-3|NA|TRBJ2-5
CAISDRGFETQYF
TGTGCCATCAGTGATAGAGGGTTTGAGACCCAGTACTTC
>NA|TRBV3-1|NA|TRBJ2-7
CASSHPRTSNEQYF
TGTGCCAGCAGCCACCCCAGAACTAGTAACGAGCAGTACTTC
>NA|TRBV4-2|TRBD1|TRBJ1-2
CASSEDRGSYGYTF
TGTGCCAGCAGCGAAGACAGGGGGTCCTATGGCTACACCTTC
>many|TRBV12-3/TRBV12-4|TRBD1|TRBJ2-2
CASSPRTGGTGELFF
TGTGCCAGCAGTCCGAGGACAGGAGGTACCGGGGAGCTGTTTTTT
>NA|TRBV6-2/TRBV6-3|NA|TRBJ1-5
CASSSGFHQPQHF
TGTGCCAGCAGTTCGGGATTTCATCAGCCCCAGCATTTT
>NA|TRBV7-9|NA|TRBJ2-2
CASSSTFRTTSTGELFF
TGTGCCAGCAGCTCTACCTTTCGGACTACCTCCACCGGGGAGCTGTTTTTT
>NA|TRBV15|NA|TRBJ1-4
CATSRDPQGSDEKLFF
TGTGCCACCAGCAGAGATCCCCAGGGATCCGATGAAAAACTGTTTTTT
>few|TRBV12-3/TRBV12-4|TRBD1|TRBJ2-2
CASSLEGQAAGLFF
TGTGCCAGCAGTTTAGAGGGACAGGCCGCTGGGCTGTTTTTT
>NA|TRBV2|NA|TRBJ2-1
CASSLDHSNEQFF
TGTGCCAGCAGCTTGGACCACTCCAATGAGCAGTTCTTC
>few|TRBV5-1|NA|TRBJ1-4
CASSFTRGRVGDEKLFF
TGCGCCAGCAGCTTTACCCGCGGGAGGGTAGGAGATGAAAAACTGTTTTTT
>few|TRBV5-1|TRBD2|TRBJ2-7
CASTEEGLSYEQYF
TGCGCCAGCACAGAGGAGGGACTATCCTACGAGCAGTACTTC
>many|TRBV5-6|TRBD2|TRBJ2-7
CASSLASGGSYEQYF
TGTGCCAGCAGTTTAGCAAGCGGGGGCTCCTACGAGCAGTACTTC
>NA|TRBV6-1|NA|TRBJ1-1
CASMMDRLNTEAFF
TGTGCCAGCATGATGGACAGATTGAACACTGAAGCTTTCTTT
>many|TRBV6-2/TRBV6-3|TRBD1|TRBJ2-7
CASSWPSTGDEQYF
TGTGCCAGCAGTTGGCCCTCGACAGGGGACGAGCAGTACTTC
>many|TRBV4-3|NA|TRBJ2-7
CASSQLRGYEQYF
TGCGCCAGCAGCCAACTAAGGGGCTACGAGCAGTACTTC
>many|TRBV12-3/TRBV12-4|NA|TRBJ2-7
CASSSTGKQYF
TGTGCCAGCAGTTCTACAGGAAAGCAGTACTTC
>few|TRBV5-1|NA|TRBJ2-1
CASSLGLENEQFF
TGCGCCAGCAGCTTAGGGCTGGAGAATGAGCAGTTCTTC
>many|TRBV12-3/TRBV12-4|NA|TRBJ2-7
CASSPRTETYEQYF
TGTGCCAGCAGCCCCCGGACGGAAACCTACGAGCAGTACTTC
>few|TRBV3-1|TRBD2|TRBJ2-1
CASSQGTSGGYEQFF
TGTGCCAGCAGCCAAGGGACTAGCGGGGGTTATGAGCAGTTCTTC
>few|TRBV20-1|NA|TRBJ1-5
CSAPAGGSNQPQHF
TGCAGTGCCCCCGCGGGAGGAAGCAATCAGCCCCAGCATTTT
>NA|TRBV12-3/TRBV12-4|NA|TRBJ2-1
CASSLVDGEQFF
TGTGCCAGCAGTTTAGTAGACGGTGAGCAGTTCTTC
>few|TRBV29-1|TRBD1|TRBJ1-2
CIVHRDREGYTF
TGCATCGTGCACCGGGACAGGGAGGGCTACACCTTC
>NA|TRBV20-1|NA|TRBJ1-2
CSAPREGVLEFGYTF
TGCAGTGCTCCTCGGGAGGGGGTCCTAGAATTCGGCTACACCTTC
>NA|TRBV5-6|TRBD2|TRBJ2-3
CASSLALLAGGSDTQYF
TGTGCCAGCAGCTTGGCCCTATTAGCGGGGGGTTCAGATACGCAGTATTTT
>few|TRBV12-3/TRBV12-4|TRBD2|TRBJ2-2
CASKGLVKVWAGELFF
TGTGCCAGCAAAGGACTAGTGAAAGTATGGGCCGGGGAGCTGTTTTTT
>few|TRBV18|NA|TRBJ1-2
CASSPGGKPTYGYTF
TGTGCCAGCTCACCGGGTGGGAAGCCAACATATGGCTACACCTTC
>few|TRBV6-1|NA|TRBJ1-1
CASRFGRNTEAFF
TGTGCCAGCAGGTTCGGACGGAACACTGAAGCTTTCTTT
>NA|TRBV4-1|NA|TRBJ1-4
CASSQMRGEKLFF
TGCGCCAGCAGCCAAATGAGGGGGGAAAAACTGTTTTTT
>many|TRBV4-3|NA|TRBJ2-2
CASSQDSEGSGELFF
TGCGCCAGCAGCCAAGATTCCGAGGGATCCGGGGAGCTGTTTTTT
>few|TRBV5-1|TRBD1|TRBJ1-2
CASSPQTGTYYGYTF
TGCGCCAGCAGCCCTCAGACAGGGACTTACTATGGCTACACCTTC
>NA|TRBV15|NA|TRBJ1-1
CATSPPAQLTEAFF
TGTGCCACCAGCCCCCCTGCCCAGCTCACTGAAGCTTTCTTT